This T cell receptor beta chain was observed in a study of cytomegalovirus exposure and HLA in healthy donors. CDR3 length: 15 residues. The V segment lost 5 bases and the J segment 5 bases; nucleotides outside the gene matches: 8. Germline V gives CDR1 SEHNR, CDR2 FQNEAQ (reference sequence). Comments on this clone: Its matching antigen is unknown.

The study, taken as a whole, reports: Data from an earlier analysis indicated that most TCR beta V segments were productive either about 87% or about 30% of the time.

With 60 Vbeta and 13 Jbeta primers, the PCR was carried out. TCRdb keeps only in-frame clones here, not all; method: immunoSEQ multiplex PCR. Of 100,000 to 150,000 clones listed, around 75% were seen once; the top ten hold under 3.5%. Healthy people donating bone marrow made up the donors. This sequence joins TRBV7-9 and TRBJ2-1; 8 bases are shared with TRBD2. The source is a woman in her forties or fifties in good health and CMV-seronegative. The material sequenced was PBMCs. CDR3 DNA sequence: TGTGCCAGCAGCCCCGCACTAGCGGCCAACAATGAGCAGTTCTTC. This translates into CASSPALAANNEQFF. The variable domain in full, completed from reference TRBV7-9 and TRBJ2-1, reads DTGVSQNPRHKITKRGQNVTFRCDPISEHNRLYWYRQTLGQGPEFLTYFQNEAQLEKSRLLSDRFSAERPKGSFSTLEIQRTEQGDSAMYLCASSPALAANNEQFFGPGTRLTVL.